The sequence of this TCR beta chain was determined in a study of cytotoxic CD8 clonotypes in ibrutinib-treated CLL. This clone was counted once. The same CDR3 is also encoded by other DNA sequences in this sample. The data were produced by immunoSEQ multiplex PCR, yet TCRdb's version contains in-frame clones alone and is incomplete. The sample lists almost 250,000 clones, roughly 70% occurring once. Germline loops: CDR1 GTSNPN, CDR2 SVGIG (reference sequence). The CDR3 totals 12 residues. Trimming took 3 bases from V and 0 from J, leaving 3 bases between them. Material: PBMCs, obtained after 24 months of ibrutinib treatment. This receptor was obtained from a human donor with chronic lymphocytic leukemia. The gene calls are TRBV30 and TRBJ1-3; no firm D call. The CDR3 loop is CAWRDSGNTIYF. The CDR3, as DNA: TGTGCCTGGAGGGACTCTGGAAACACCATATATTTT.